A selection of T cell receptor beta chains follows, all from one sample in a study of T-cell reconstitution after alpha-beta-depleted transplantation in children. TCRdb reprocessed the PCR reads via MiXCR and lists one record per CDR3 protein. The table shows over 300,000 distinct CDR3 sequences, with about 9.3% occurring only once. The sample in question was PBMCs from the stem cell graft donor, obtained from the stem cell graft. All receptors derive from a human donor who donated a stem cell graft to a child with acute lymphoblastic leukemia. Each CDR3 is given with its conserved first and last residue. Each record gives: V gene, D gene, clone size, J gene, CDR3 protein, CDR3 DNA. A D gene is named only where the DNA matches it firmly. The size field is filled for only some rows; it gives once, few, many or a size class.

TRBV20-1	TRBD1	NA	TRBJ1-5	CSGGQGNQPQHF	TGCAGTGGGGGACAGGGCAATCAGCCCCAGCATTTT
TRBV6-1	NA	few	TRBJ2-7	CASSEYPEQYF	TGTGCCAGCAGTGAATACCCCGAGCAGTACTTC
TRBV7-2	TRBD1	many	TRBJ1-2	CASSSTGEPLWGYTF	TGTGCCAGCAGCTCGACAGGGGAACCTCTATGGGGCTACACCTTC
TRBV20-1	TRBD2	many	TRBJ2-1	CSARVGRVGTSGRVDNEQFF	TGCAGTGCTAGAGTCGGGCGGGTAGGGACTAGCGGGAGGGTCGACAATGAGCAGTTCTTC
TRBV20-1	TRBD2	NA	TRBJ2-3	CSGTRPGGTSGQGDTQYF	TGCAGTGGCACCAGACCGGGGGGGACTAGCGGCCAGGGGGATACGCAGTATTTT
TRBV5-5	TRBD2	NA	TRBJ2-1	CASSLVAGTIYNEQFF	TGTGCCAGCAGCTTGGTAGCGGGGACGATCTACAATGAGCAGTTCTTC
TRBV6-2/TRBV6-3	NA	few	TRBJ2-3	CASSYSPSVRSIADTQYF	TGTGCCAGCAGTTACTCTCCCTCCGTCCGGTCTATCGCAGATACGCAGTATTTT
TRBV2	NA	many	TRBJ2-7	CASSMGSLNYEQYF	TGTGCCAGCAGTATGGGCAGCCTAAACTACGAGCAGTACTTC
TRBV12-3/TRBV12-4	NA	many	TRBJ2-7	CASSFAGSYEQYF	TGTGCCAGCAGTTTCGCGGGGTCCTACGAGCAGTACTTC
TRBV5-6	NA	few	TRBJ2-1	CASSSGLALGYEQFF	TGTGCCAGCAGCTCCGGACTGGCGCTGGGGTATGAGCAGTTCTTC
TRBV10-3	NA	many	TRBJ2-1	CATGAVYNEQFF	TGTGCCACCGGGGCTGTATACAATGAGCAGTTCTTC
TRBV5-1	TRBD1	few	TRBJ1-2	CASSSGQGASNYGYTF	TGCGCCAGCAGCTCCGGACAGGGGGCGAGTAACTATGGCTACACCTTC
TRBV7-8	TRBD2	NA	TRBJ2-7	CASSLEVAGEAYEQYF	TGTGCCAGCAGCTTAGAGGTAGCGGGAGAGGCCTACGAGCAGTACTTC
TRBV19	NA	NA	TRBJ1-1	CASSIGRRMNTEAFF	TGTGCCAGTAGTATTGGCAGGAGGATGAACACTGAAGCTTTCTTT
TRBV5-1	TRBD1	many	TRBJ1-5	CASYWDRPSNQPQHF	TGCGCCAGCTACTGGGACAGGCCTTCCAATCAGCCCCAGCATTTT
TRBV2	NA	NA	TRBJ2-7	CASSSTPYEQYF	TGTGCCAGCAGTTCCACCCCCTACGAGCAGTACTTC
TRBV7-9	NA	NA	TRBJ1-2	CASSFEGTGDGYTF	TGTGCCAGCAGCTTTGAGGGGACGGGTGATGGCTACACCTTC
TRBV6-2/TRBV6-3	TRBD2	NA	TRBJ2-1	CASSLGTSVMNEQFF	TGTGCCAGCAGCCTCGGGACTAGCGTTATGAATGAGCAGTTCTTC
TRBV27	NA	NA	TRBJ1-1	CASSRWGQSTEAFF	TGTGCCAGCAGTCGGTGGGGCCAGTCCACTGAAGCTTTCTTT